The 29 T cell receptor beta chains presented below share a single source sample, sequenced in a study of control samples from healthy donors and cancer patients (dated by TCRdb to 2018 to 2020). The library relied on the immunoSEQ multiplex PCR assay. TCRdb limited this immuneACCESS table to in-frame rearrangements with V and J called. A share of clones is missing; checked studies link under half to unresolved V genes, and the rest is unexplained. In all, the sample holds around 72,000 clones, and over 65% of those were seen once. Of the sample, about 15% is held by the ten largest clones. The sequenced sample was blood. All receptors come from a man aged 50-59 years in good health.

The gene calls are TRBV5-8 and TRBJ2-1, with D tentatively TRBD1 or TRBD2 (5 bases each). This CDR3 has 12 residues. Germline CDR1 SGHTS, CDR2 YDEGEE. Between the trimmed V and J ends, which lost 0 bases and 14 bases, there was a span of 12 bases. CDR3 nucleotide sequence: TGTGCCAGCAGCTTGGAGGGGTTAGCGAAGTTCTTC. The encoded protein is CASSLEGLAKFF.

The chain joins TRBV7-9 to TRBJ1-2, with TRBD1 as a possible D gene (5 bases). The ends were cut back, 5 bases at V and 0 bases at J, with 13 bases in the middle. The germline gives CDR1 SEHNR, CDR2 FQNEAQ (reference sequence). The CDR3 loop spans 15 amino acids. CDR3 residues: CASSHFRAPNYGYTF. The CDR3 DNA follows: TGTGCCAGCAGCCACTTCAGGGCCCCTAACTATGGCTACACCTTC.

The chain carries TRBV18 and TRBJ1-1; the match to TRBD1 covers 8 bases. V shed 3 bases and J 3 bases; nucleotides not matched to a gene: 3. The CDR3 runs 14 residues. Per germline, CDR1 KGHSH and CDR2 LQKENI. CDR3 loop: CASSPDRDYTEAFF. The CDR3 nucleotides read TGTGCCAGCTCACCGGACAGGGATTACACTGAAGCTTTCTTT.

V gene TRBV7-2 combines with J gene TRBJ2-7; 8 nucleotides align to TRBD1. J lost 4 bases, V lost 5 bases, and 7 bases had no gene match. The CDR3 sequence is 14 residues long. From germline, CDR1 is SGHTA and CDR2 FQGNSA. CDR3 protein: CASSIGQGGYEQYF. The CDR3 coding sequence is TGTGCCAGCAGCATTGGACAGGGTGGGTACGAGCAGTACTTC.

The rearrangement uses TRBV2 and TRBJ1-5, with D maybe TRBD1 (6 bases). This CDR3 region has 14 residues. CDR1 and CDR2 (germline): SNHLY, FYNNEI. The germline V and J ends were trimmed by 6 bases and 4 bases, with 13 bases remaining between them. Written as DNA, the CDR3 is TGTGCCAGCAGCCGCAGGGGCACAAATCAGCCCCAGCATTTT. Translation: CASSRRGTNQPQHF.

Only one count was recorded for this clone. The CDR3 spells CASSSQAVLGILNEKLFF. CDR3 nucleotide sequence: TGTGCCAGCAGCTCACAAGCCGTGTTGGGGATCCTTAATGAAAAACTGTTTTTT. This rearrangement joins TRBV3-1 (or the pseudogene TRBV3-2) to TRBJ1-4; D call uncertain. The CDR3 length is 18 residues. CDR1 is LGHDT and CDR2 is YNNKEL in the germline V gene (reference sequence). The ends were cut back, 5 bases at V and 4 bases at J, with 23 bases in the middle.

The V gene is TRBV5-6, the J gene TRBJ2-1, with D hard to call. The ends were cut back, 5 bases at V and 8 bases at J, with 14 bases in the middle. The CDR3 extends over 13 amino acids. Germline V gene lookup returns CDR1 SGHDT and CDR2 YYEEEE. CDR3 loop: CASRHGQNDEQFF. The CDR3 DNA reads TGTGCCAGCAGACACGGGCAGAACGATGAGCAGTTCTTC. Complete variable domain (other parts from reference TRBV5-6 and TRBJ2-1): DAGVTQSPTHLIKTRGQQVTLRCSPKSGHDTVSWYQQALGQGPQFIFQYYEEEERQRGNFPDRFSGHQFPNYSSELNVNALLLGDSALYLCASRHGQNDEQFFGPGTRLTVL.

The chain employs TRBV7-8 and TRBJ2-5; 8 bases fit TRBD1. The germline gives CDR1 SGHVS, CDR2 FQNEAQ. Germline trimming cut 4 bases from V and 5 bases from J; bases unmatched to any gene: 21. The CDR3 loop spans 19 amino acids. The CDR3 sequence: CASSSKRGTGVNWGETQYF. DNA for the CDR3: TGTGCCAGCAGCTCTAAACGGGGGACAGGTGTTAACTGGGGGGAGACCCAGTACTTC.

This chain links TRBV11-3 with TRBJ2-3; TRBD1 matches at 7 bases. Germline V gene data show CDR1 as SGHNT and CDR2 as YENEEA. The CDR3 runs 15 residues. V lost 5 bases and J lost 0; bases outside the gene matches: 5. As DNA, the CDR3 is TGTGCCAGCAGCGTATCAGGGGGTAGCACAGATACGCAGTATTTT. This gives the protein CASSVSGGSTDTQYF.

The chain uses TRBV4-1 and TRBJ1-2; 7 bases are a match to TRBD1. V shed 3 bases, J shed 4 bases, and the junction held 8 bases outside the gene matches. This CDR3 is built from 15 residues. In germline, CDR1 is MGHRA, CDR2 YSYEKL. The CDR3 protein is CASSQSRGIPYGYTF. In DNA, the CDR3 is TGCGCCAGCAGCCAGTCCAGGGGGATTCCCTATGGCTACACCTTC.

This clone was seen just once. This rearrangement joins TRBV4-1 to TRBJ2-5; a weak D match, TRBD2 (5 bases). Germline V CDR1 and CDR2: MGHRA, YSYEKL. Trimming left V 1 base short and J 4 bases short, with 10 bases between. The CDR3 is 14 amino acids. The CDR3 loop is CASSQVFGVETQYF. The CDR3 DNA reads as TGCGCCAGCAGCCAAGTGTTCGGGGTAGAGACCCAGTACTTC.

V gene TRBV7-9 combines with J gene TRBJ2-1; D is undetermined. V dropped 5 bases and J dropped 3 bases, with 11 bases sitting between them. The CDR3 is made up of 14 amino acids. Germline CDR1 SEHNR, CDR2 FQNEAQ (reference sequence). CDR3 DNA sequence: TGTGCCAGCAGCCGCCCCCCCGACTACAATGAGCAGTTCTTC. It specifies CASSRPPDYNEQFF. The full variable domain, rest sourced from reference TRBV7-9 and TRBJ2-1, is DTGVSQNPRHKITKRGQNVTFRCDPISEHNRLYWYRQTLGQGPEFLTYFQNEAQLEKSRLLSDRFSAERPKGSFSTLEIQRTEQGDSAMYLCASSRPPDYNEQFFGPGTRLTVL.

The chain recombines TRBV4-2 with TRBJ2-7, with 10 positions matching TRBD2. J was trimmed by 1 base and V by 0 bases; bases with no gene match: 6. The germline CDR1 and CDR2 sequences are LGHNA and YNFKEQ. CDR3 length: 17 residues. The CDR3: CASSQEIGTSESYEQYF. The CDR3 DNA follows: TGTGCCAGCAGCCAAGAGATTGGGACTAGCGAATCCTACGAGCAGTACTTC.

DNA for the CDR3: TGTGCCAGCAGGGTGGGGCAGGGGGAGAGGAATTCACCCCTCCACTTT. Protein product: CASRVGQGERNSPLHF. The J gene is TRBJ1-6, the V gene TRBV2; 7 bases are a match to TRBD1. Germline CDR1 SNHLY, CDR2 FYNNEI. Trimming at V came to 6 bases and at J to 7 bases, leaving 12 bases not matched to a gene. This CDR3 is 16 amino acids long.

The chain is built from TRBV30 and TRBJ2-1; TRBD1 might be the D (5 bases). V was shortened by 4 bases and J by 3 bases, with 13 bases between the two germline ends. From germline, CDR1 is GTSNPN and CDR2 SVGIG (reference sequence). This CDR3 is 14 amino acids long. CDR3 DNA sequence: TGTGCCTGGATAGGGGCTACATACTACAATGAGCAGTTCTTC. As protein: CAWIGATYYNEQFF.

For this clone: Other nucleotide sequences from this sample produce the same CDR3. The chain is built from TRBV24-1 and TRBJ2-7, with D tentatively TRBD2 (5 bases). The CDR3 covers 15 residues. The V gene's germline CDR1 is KGHDR and CDR2 SFDVKD. The V and J ends lost 7 bases and 0 bases respectively, with 15 bases between them. CDR3 DNA sequence: TGTGCCACCAGCGATCTTCGACGGGGCTCCTACGAGCAGTACTTC. It specifies CATSDLRRGSYEQYF.

This chain uses TRBV11-2 with TRBJ1-4, with D possibly matching TRBD1 (6 bases). Trimming left V 3 bases short and J 8 bases short, with 16 bases between. From germline, CDR1 is SGHAT and CDR2 FQNNGV. This CDR3 is 15 amino acids long. Here the CDR3 reads CASSLGGGAQEKLFF. As DNA, the CDR3 is TGTGCCAGCAGCTTGGGTGGGGGGGCACAGGAAAAACTGTTTTTT. Filled out from reference TRBV11-2 and TRBJ1-4, the complete variable domain reads EAGVAQSPRYKIIEKRQSVAFWCNPISGHATLYWYQQILGQGPKLLIQFQNNGVVDDSQLPKDRFSAERLKGVDSTLKIQPAKLEDSAVYLCASSLGGGAQEKLFFGSGTQLSVL.

The CDR3 bases are TGTGCCAGCAGTGACCGTAGTCCCCTGACGAGAGAGACCCAGTACTTC. Its translation is CASSDRSPLTRETQYF. The chain couples TRBV25-1 to TRBJ2-5, with D uncertain. The CDR3 is 16 amino acids. Germline V CDR1 and CDR2: MGHDK, SYGVNS. V was trimmed by 3 bases and J by 4 bases, leaving 18 bases between them.

The chain combines TRBV2 with TRBJ2-1; the D gene is possibly TRBD1 (5 bases). The V gene's germline CDR1 is SNHLY and CDR2 FYNNEI. This CDR3 has 14 residues. Trimming removed 10 bases at V and 0 bases at J, with 13 bases between. CDR3 loop: CATKTVSSYNEQFF. CDR3 nucleotide sequence: TGTGCCACCAAGACAGTGAGCTCCTACAATGAGCAGTTCTTC.

The chain is built from TRBV19 and TRBJ2-1; 8 bases line up with TRBD2. CDR1 LNHDA and CDR2 SQIVND come from the germline V gene (reference sequence). The V segment lost 6 bases and the J segment 7 bases; nucleotides outside the gene matches: 8. This CDR3 has 14 amino acids. CDR3 DNA: TGTGCCAGTAGATCGGGACTAGTTAGGAATGAGCAGTTCTTC. Translation: CASRSGLVRNEQFF.

The chain recombines TRBV29-1 with TRBJ1-3; D is ambiguous. The CDR3 spans 12 residues. Germline V gene lookup returns CDR1 SQVTM and CDR2 ANQGSEA. Trimming removed 5 bases at V and 4 bases at J, with 9 bases between. The CDR3 bases are TGCAGCGTTCAGGCGGAAGGAAACACCATATATTTT. Its protein is CSVQAEGNTIYF. The variable domain in full, completed from reference TRBV29-1 and TRBJ1-3, reads SAVISQKPSRDICQRGTSLTIQCQVDSQVTMMFWYRQQPGQSLTLIATANQGSEATYESGFVIDKFPISRPNLTFSTLTVSNMSPEDSSIYLCSVQAEGNTIYFGEGSWLTVV.

This chain links TRBV11-2 with TRBJ2-2; D not resolved. V lost 0 bases and J lost 3, with 14 bases in between. Per the germline V gene, CDR1 is SGHAT and CDR2 is FQNNGV. The CDR3 loop spans 17 amino acids. The CDR3 sequence: CASSLDGIGYYTGELFF. In nucleotides, the CDR3 is TGTGCCAGCAGCTTAGATGGAATCGGCTACTACACCGGGGAGCTGTTTTTT. The variable domain in full, completed from reference TRBV11-2 and TRBJ2-2, reads EAGVAQSPRYKIIEKRQSVAFWCNPISGHATLYWYQQILGQGPKLLIQFQNNGVVDDSQLPKDRFSAERLKGVDSTLKIQPAKLEDSAVYLCASSLDGIGYYTGELFFGEGSRLTVL.

This clone was detected once. V and J are TRBV7-7 and TRBJ2-3; D gene ambiguous. CDR3 length: 13 amino acids. Looked up from germline, CDR1 is SSHAT and CDR2 is FNYEAQ (reference sequence). V was cut by 1 base and J by 3 bases, with 5 bases left in between. CDR3 sequence reads: CASSLEHTDTQYF. CDR3 DNA sequence: TGTGCCAGCAGCTTAGAACATACAGATACGCAGTATTTT.

The rearrangement uses TRBV7-2 and TRBJ2-7, with TRBD2 matching over 7 bases. Germline V CDR1 and CDR2: SGHTA, FQGNSA. The CDR3 length is 14 residues. V shed 1 base, J shed 6 bases, and the junction held 6 bases outside the gene matches. Here the CDR3 reads CASSLGLAVSEQYF. Here the CDR3 DNA reads TGTGCCAGCAGCTTAGGGCTAGCGGTATCCGAGCAGTACTTC.

V and J are TRBV9 and TRBJ2-5; D not certain. This CDR3 region has 16 residues. CDR1 SGDLS and CDR2 YYNGEE come from the germline V gene. Trimming took off 4 bases at V and 5 bases at J, with 21 bases between the two ends. In DNA form, the CDR3 reads TGTGCCAGCAGCCCAACCCCCGGAACTTCGAGGGAGACCCAGTACTTC. It yields the protein CASSPTPGTSRETQYF.

The chain employs TRBV6-5 and TRBJ2-3; 8 bases are shared with TRBD1. Germline V gene data show CDR1 as MNHEY and CDR2 as SVGAGI. This CDR3 region has 15 residues. The V gene end was trimmed by 6 bases and the J gene end by 3 bases; junction bases not matched to a gene: 8. CDR3 nucleotides: TGTGCCAGCAGACAGCAGGGGGCGCCGACAGATACGCAGTATTTT. Translation: CASRQQGAPTDTQYF.

In its sample, this clone was seen a few times. The chain carries TRBV12-3 or TRBV12-4 and TRBJ1-1; D not certain. The CDR3 sequence is 13 residues long. V dropped 5 bases and J dropped 3 bases, with 10 bases sitting between them. The CDR3 is CASSPTVDTEAFF. As DNA, the CDR3 is TGTGCCAGCAGTCCCACCGTAGACACTGAAGCTTTCTTT.

The chain uses TRBV10-3 and TRBJ2-1; D not resolved. The V gene's germline CDR1 is ENHRY and CDR2 SYGVKD. Trimming shortened V by 6 bases and J by 9 bases, and 15 bases separated the two germline ends. This CDR3 is built from 13 residues. CDR3 nucleotide sequence: TGTGCCATCAGCGCCCCGGTAGTGAGTGAGCAGTTCTTC. Its translation: CAISAPVVSEQFF.

This sequence joins TRBV5-1 and TRBJ2-1, with D tentatively TRBD1 or TRBD2 (7 bases each). Trimming took off 4 bases at V and 4 bases at J, with 21 bases between the two ends. The CDR3 runs 17 residues. Germline V gene sequence: CDR1 SGHRS, CDR2 YFSETQ. CDR3 region: CASSVTGRLAGYNEQFF. For the CDR3, the DNA is TGCGCCAGCAGCGTGACAGGGCGATTAGCGGGTTACAATGAGCAGTTCTTC. Full variable domain (rest looked up from reference TRBV5-1 and TRBJ2-1): KAGVTQTPRYLIKTRGQQVTLSCSPISGHRSVSWYQQTPGQGLQFLFEYFSETQRNKGNFPGRFSGRQFSNSRSEMNVSTLELGDSALYLCASSVTGRLAGYNEQFFGPGTRLTVL.